The T cell receptor beta chain under discussion was sequenced for a study of shared clonotypes between healthy human individuals. The count of this clone is one. This CDR3 comprises 13 residues. Trimming shortened V by 5 bases and J by 2 bases, and 9 bases separated the two germline ends. CDR1 and CDR2 (germline): SNHLY, FYNNEI. Profiling relied on immunoSEQ multiplex PCR, and the TCRdb table lists in-frame clones only, not all of them. Of roughly 1,100,000 clones listed, 65% to 75% were seen once; the top ten hold over 1.3%. The rearrangement joins TRBV2 to TRBJ2-5; D possibly corresponds to TRBD1 (5 bases). This receptor was identified in a man aged 18 to 30 in good health. Material for sequencing was memory CD4+ T cells sorted from blood. Documented subset: CD45RA-negative fraction. CDR3 residues: CASSKQVQETQYF. CDR3 bases: TGTGCCAGCAGTAAACAGGTACAAGAGACCCAGTACTTC.